The 14 T cell receptor beta chains listed next were all sequenced from one sample in a study of tumor-infiltrating lymphocytes in localized non-small cell lung cancer. Repertoires were generated with immunoSEQ multiplex PCR, while TCRdb's copy carries only in-frame clones and drops some. The sample lists 13,000 to 15,000 clones; around 68% were seen once. The sequenced material came from uninvolved lung tissue not adjacent to the tumor. These receptors were collected from a human donor with non-small cell lung cancer.

The chain has TRBV11-2 and TRBJ2-1; D not certain. V was trimmed by 1 base and J by 7 bases, leaving 14 bases between them. Germline lookup yields CDR1 SGHAT and CDR2 FQNNGV. CDR3 length: 15 amino acids. The CDR3 protein is CASSLGAGFGNEQFF. The CDR3 DNA reads as TGTGCCAGCAGCTTAGGGGCAGGCTTCGGGAATGAGCAGTTCTTC.

This clone is labeled medium-sized. This chain joins TRBV7-2 and TRBJ1-2; D call uncertain. The CDR3 runs to 17 residues. Germline CDR1 reads SGHTA; CDR2 reads FQGNSA. Trimming pared 1 base from V and 2 bases from J, leaving 17 bases between. Here the CDR3 DNA reads TGTGCCAGCAGCTTAGTGTCCTCCGAACCCTTGAACTATGGCTACACCTTC. This encodes CASSLVSSEPLNYGYTF.

This chain links TRBV18 with TRBJ1-3; maybe TRBD1 (5 bases). Deletions cut 2 bases from V and 6 bases from J, with 17 bases between. Germline V gives CDR1 KGHSH, CDR2 LQKENI. This CDR3 contains 16 residues. The CDR3 reads CASSPSIEAGINTIYF. In DNA, the CDR3 is TGTGCCAGCTCACCAAGCATTGAAGCAGGGATAAACACCATATATTTT. Supplemented by reference TRBV18 and TRBJ1-3, the full variable domain reads NAGVMQNPRHLVRRRGQEARLRCSPMKGHSHVYWYRQLPEEGLKFMVYLQKENIIDESGMPKERFSAEFPKEGPSILRIQQVVRGDSAAYFCASSPSIEAGINTIYFGEGSWLTVV.

This rearrangement joins TRBV9 to TRBJ2-1; D ambiguous. The germline gives CDR1 SGDLS, CDR2 YYNGEE. The V end lost 1 base, the J end lost 2 bases, and 10 bases lay between the germline ends. The CDR3 covers 15 residues. Here the CDR3 DNA reads TGTGCCAGCAGCGTATCTGGCAGAACCTACAATGAGCAGTTCTTC. Its translation is CASSVSGRTYNEQFF.

The V gene is TRBV5-5, the J gene TRBJ2-6; D unresolved. V lost 5 bases to trimming and J lost 8 bases, with 17 bases between them. Per germline, CDR1 SGHKS and CDR2 YYEKEE (reference sequence). CDR3 size: 15 residues. The CDR3 sequence is CASSLPRVASNVLTF. In DNA form, the CDR3 reads TGTGCCAGCAGTCTTCCAAGGGTGGCATCCAACGTCCTGACTTTC.

This clone was observed once. This rearrangement joins TRBV19 to TRBJ2-7, with TRBD1 identical over 9 bases. V lost 5 bases to trimming and J lost 6 bases; unmatched junction nucleotides: 5. CDR1 is LNHDA, CDR2 SQIVND, per germline (reference sequence). The CDR3 runs 13 residues. The DNA of the CDR3 is TGTGCCAGTAGTCGGGACAGGGAGGGCGAGCAGTACGTC. This codes for CASSRDREGEQYV.

This clone appeared a few times. For the CDR3, the DNA is TGTGCCAGCAGTCGGAACGGAGGGACCGAGCAGTACTTC. This encodes CASSRNGGTEQYF. The V gene is TRBV5-8, the J gene TRBJ2-7; weak D call: TRBD2 (6 bases). Germline V CDR1 and CDR2: SGHTS, YDEGEE. The CDR3 covers 13 residues. V was clipped by 5 bases and J by 6 bases, with 15 bases between them.

The CDR3 DNA is TGCGCCAGCAGTGAGTCTGAATCCTATGGCTACACCTTC. Translated: CASSESESYGYTF. The chain couples TRBV10-2 to TRBJ1-2; D remains unclear. V was shortened by 0 bases and J by 4 bases, with 6 bases between the two germline ends. This CDR3 spans 13 amino acids. Germline V gene sequence: CDR1 WSHSY, CDR2 SAAADI.

In its sample, this clone was seen once. This chain links TRBV7-2 with TRBJ2-5; D is perhaps TRBD1 (6 bases). There are 13 residues in the CDR3. Germline loops: CDR1 SGHTA, CDR2 FQGNSA. Trimming left V 5 bases short and J 3 bases short, with 10 bases between. The DNA of the CDR3 is TGTGCCAGCAGCCCGTGGACAGAAGAGACCCAGTACTTC. Residues: CASSPWTEETQYF.

The rearrangement uses TRBV5-1 and TRBJ1-1, with TRBD1 as a possible D gene (6 bases). Germline CDR1 and CDR2: SGHRS and YFSETQ. This CDR3 has 12 residues. Trimming left V 2 bases short and J 5 bases short, with 7 bases between. DNA of the CDR3: TGCGCCAGCAGCTTCCAGGGGACTGAAGCTTTCTTT. This codes for CASSFQGTEAFF.

The chain uses TRBV19 and TRBJ1-5; D gene unclear. V was trimmed by 3 bases and J by 3 bases, leaving 6 bases between them. There are 13 residues in the CDR3. Germline V gene sequence: CDR1 LNHDA, CDR2 SQIVND (reference sequence). The DNA for the CDR3 is TGTGCCAGTAGTATCGGGTTCAATCAGCCCCAGCATTTT. Its protein is CASSIGFNQPQHF.

The rearrangement links TRBV28 to TRBJ2-7, with 10 bases lining up with TRBD2. Germline CDR1 reads MDHEN; CDR2 reads SYDVKM. The CDR3 length is 18 residues. V was clipped by 4 bases and J by 2 bases; unmatched bases: 14. Here the CDR3 reads CASSSSKGLAGEAYEQYF. The DNA of the CDR3 is TGTGCCAGCAGTTCCTCCAAGGGGCTAGCGGGAGAGGCCTACGAGCAGTACTTC.

The chain uses TRBV27 and TRBJ1-2; TRBD1 agrees at 8 bases. The CDR3 covers 14 residues. Germline assignment: CDR1 MNHEY and CDR2 SMNVEV (reference sequence). The V and J ends lost 5 bases and 7 bases, in that order; junction bases with no gene match: 9. CDR3 DNA sequence: TGTGCCAGCAGTATCCGTCAGGGGGCGGGTGGCTACACCTTC. It specifies CASSIRQGAGGYTF.

As concerns this clone: At one of its ends the junction is not consistent with the germline gene, which may arise from a read error. This sequence joins TRBV2 and TRBJ1-2; D remains ambiguous. This CDR3 spans 12 amino acids. In germline, CDR1 is SNHLY, CDR2 FYNNEI. The CDR3 DNA is TGTGCCAGCAGTGGGGTAGGGCCCTCCAACCACTTC. Protein: CASSGVGPSNHF.